This TCR beta chain was captured by sequencing in a study of T-cell memory formation after mild COVID-19. Whole-study findings and limits: The main location of contracting CD4+ clones was CM and EM, and that of contracting CD8+ clones was EMRA.

It was 5'RACE with constant-segment primers that produced the TCR alpha and TCR beta cDNA libraries, which carried sample barcodes and UMIs. MiXCR, applied by TCRdb to the 5' RACE reads, yields one record per CDR3 protein. The sample has 110,000 to 150,000 distinct CDR3 sequences, 11% to 15% seen once. This clonotype has just a few counts. Its antigen is not identified. V lost 5 bases and J lost 7, with 11 bases in between. Germline CDR1 reads MNHEY; CDR2 reads SVGAGI. The CDR3 runs to 13 residues. The TCR comes from an adult woman who had mild COVID-19 (a few samples of this study predate the infection). Cell type and time point are not known. The chain is built from TRBV6-5 and TRBJ2-2; D gene uncertain. The sample consisted of PBMCs or a T cell subset sorted from them (not recorded which). The CDR3 region has the DNA TGTGCCAGCAGTCCTCTCGGTAGCGGGGAGCTGTTTTTT. It yields the protein CASSPLGSGELFF.